This TCR beta chain appears in the sequencing data of a study of CXCR3-negative and CXCR3-positive naive CD8 T cells. The CDR3 extends over 13 amino acids. Germline lookup yields CDR1 SQVTM and CDR2 ANQGSEA. The study made its TRB cDNA libraries by 5' RACE, adding UMI labels. From the 5' RACE reads, TCRdb lists one entry per CDR3 protein and no DNA. This sample's clone table lists around 60,000 distinct CDR3 sequences. This chain connects TRBV29-1 to TRBJ1-2. This receptor was taken from a human donor in good health. Some clones in this sample may be carry-over from other donors' samples. The sequencing sample was made of naive CXCR3- CD8+ T cells from blood. Subset here: CD45RO-CCR7+CD27+CD95- naive CD8+ T cells lacking CXCR3 (TNR3-). CDR3 loop: CSVETVKWGGYTF.